This entry features one TCR beta chain sequence. This entry is derived from a study of T-cell memory formation after mild COVID-19. TCRdb passed the 5' RACE reads through MiXCR, listing each CDR3 protein once. Here the sample spans hundreds of thousands of distinct CDR3 sequences, 20% to 25% being singletons. The receptor comes from an adult woman who had mild COVID-19 (a few samples of this study predate the infection). Cell type and time point are not known. The sequencing sample was made of PBMCs or a T cell subset sorted from them (not recorded which).

The CDR3 coding sequence is TGTGCCACCAGTGAGCCGGAGGTAGGTTACAATGAGCAGTTCTTC. This encodes CATSEPEVGYNEQFF. The chain uses TRBV24-1 and TRBJ2-1, with D maybe TRBD2 (5 bases). The CDR3 length is 15 residues. The V end lost 4 bases, the J end lost 4 bases, and 13 bases lay between the germline ends. Germline-derived CDR1 and CDR2 are KGHDR and SFDVKD.